The 16 T cell receptor beta chains listed next were all sequenced from one sample in a study of control samples from healthy donors and cancer patients. Data came from immunoSEQ multiplex PCR; TCRdb stores just in-frame clones and leaves some out. The sample table sets out 150,000 to 200,000 clones. Sequences were obtained from blood. The source of these receptors is a woman in her twenties or thirties in good health.

The chain links TRBV7-6 to TRBJ1-3; the D is unclear. The length of the CDR3 is 14 residues. Germline-derived CDR1 and CDR2 are SGHVS and FNYEAQ. The V end lost 6 bases, the J end lost 1 base, and 10 bases lay between the germline ends. The CDR3 nucleotides are TGTGCCAGCAGTTCTCAGGTGTCTGGAAACACCATATATTTT. Encoded protein: CASSSQVSGNTIYF. Combining the CDR3 with reference TRBV7-6 and TRBJ1-3 gives the whole variable domain GAGVSQSPRYKVTKRGQDVALRCDPISGHVSLYWYRQALGQGPEFLTYFNYEAQQDKSGLPNDRFSAERPEGSISTLTIQRTEQRDSAMYRCASSSQVSGNTIYFGEGSWLTVV.

This chain uses TRBV2 with TRBJ1-1; no firm D call. V was shortened by 4 bases and J by 3 bases, with 9 bases between the two germline ends. The CDR3 runs to 13 residues. CDR1 is SNHLY, CDR2 FYNNEI, per germline. DNA for the CDR3: TGTGCCAGCAGTGGAAGAGGTGACACTGAAGCTTTCTTT. Translation gives CASSGRGDTEAFF.

This sequence joins TRBV29-1 and TRBJ1-1, with 10 bases identical to TRBD1. V trimming: 4 bases; J trimming: 6 bases; junction bases outside the gene matches: 8. The CDR3 length is 14 residues. Germline CDR1 reads SQVTM; CDR2 reads ANQGSEA. DNA for the CDR3: TGCAGCGTTGTGGACAGGGGGTATTACGCTGAAGCTTTCTTT. The encoded protein is CSVVDRGYYAEAFF.

The chain is built from TRBV5-1 and TRBJ2-7; D tentatively fits TRBD1 or TRBD2 (5 bases each). V was trimmed by 4 bases and J by 2 bases, leaving 16 bases between them. Germline V gene data show CDR1 as SGHRS and CDR2 as YFSETQ. This CDR3 contains 15 residues. CDR3 residues: CASSPTAGAPYEQYF. The DNA of the CDR3 is TGCGCCAGCAGCCCCACTGCCGGGGCCCCCTACGAGCAGTACTTC. The variable domain in full, completed from reference TRBV5-1 and TRBJ2-7, reads KAGVTQTPRYLIKTRGQQVTLSCSPISGHRSVSWYQQTPGQGLQFLFEYFSETQRNKGNFPGRFSGRQFSNSRSEMNVSTLELGDSALYLCASSPTAGAPYEQYFGPGTRLTVT.

The chain recombines TRBV7-2 with TRBJ2-1; a possible D gene is TRBD2 (6 bases). The V end was cut by 5 bases, the J end by 6 bases, with 14 bases between. The CDR3 spans 14 residues. Germline V CDR1 and CDR2: SGHTA, FQGNSA. CDR3 sequence reads: CASSHGSKGNEQFF. Here the CDR3 DNA reads TGTGCCAGCAGCCACGGGAGCAAGGGCAATGAGCAGTTCTTC.

The V gene is TRBV14, the J gene TRBJ2-7; 7 nucleotides match TRBD1. The CDR3 totals 16 residues. The germline V gene has CDR1 SGHDN and CDR2 FVKESK. J lost 3 bases, V lost 1 base, and 9 bases had no gene match. CDR3: CASSQVLRGRNYEQYF. For the CDR3, the DNA is TGTGCCAGCAGCCAAGTCCTCAGGGGGAGAAACTACGAGCAGTACTTC. Combining the CDR3 with reference TRBV14 and TRBJ2-7 gives the whole variable domain EAGVTQFPSHSVIEKGQTVTLRCDPISGHDNLYWYRRVMGKEIKFLLHFVKESKQDESGMPNNRFLAERTGGTYSTLKVQPAELEDSGVYFCASSQVLRGRNYEQYFGPGTRLTVT.

The rearrangement uses TRBV6-5 and TRBJ2-1; D ambiguous. Trimming cost V 4 bases and J 0 bases, with 10 bases left between them. Per the germline V gene, CDR1 is MNHEY and CDR2 is SVGAGI. CDR3 length equals 15 residues. The CDR3 sequence is CASSSLSSSYNEQFF. In DNA, the CDR3 is TGTGCCAGCAGTTCGCTATCAAGCTCCTACAATGAGCAGTTCTTC.

The J gene is TRBJ2-5, the V gene TRBV3-1 (or the pseudogene TRBV3-2), with 8 bases aligning to TRBD2. The V and J ends lost 2 bases and 6 bases, in that order; junction bases with no gene match: 8. This CDR3 region has 15 residues. Per germline, CDR1 LGHDT and CDR2 YNNKEL (reference sequence). The CDR3 sequence: CASSQYVTGGKTQYF. The CDR3 DNA sequence: TGTGCCAGCAGCCAATATGTCACGGGAGGGAAGACCCAGTACTTC.

The DNA of the CDR3 is TGTGCCATCCATAGCTTTATGAACACTGAAGCTTTCTTT. This sequence encodes CAIHSFMNTEAFF. The chain couples TRBV28 to TRBJ1-1; D gene unclear. Per germline, CDR1 MDHEN and CDR2 SYDVKM. This CDR3 is built from 13 residues. V was shortened by 10 bases and J by 0 bases, with 12 bases between the two germline ends. Full variable domain (outside the CDR3, taken from reference TRBV28 and TRBJ1-1): DVKVTQSSRYLVKRTGEKVFLECVQDMDHENMFWYRQDPGLGLRLIYFSYDVKMKEKGDIPEGYSVSREKKERFSLILESASTNQTSMYLCAIHSFMNTEAFFGQGTRLTVV.

The V gene is TRBV14, the J gene TRBJ1-2; D perhaps matches TRBD1 (5 bases). The germline V gene encodes CDR1 SGHDN and CDR2 FVKESK. Trimming pared 3 bases from V and 4 bases from J, leaving 21 bases between. The CDR3 spans 17 residues. CDR3 loop: CASSQSLGRGRVYGYTF. Written as DNA, the CDR3 is TGTGCCAGCAGCCAGTCCCTTGGACGGGGACGGGTCTATGGCTACACCTTC.

The chain is built from TRBV18 and TRBJ2-5, with TRBD1 matching over 10 bases. Germline V lookup: CDR1 KGHSH, CDR2 LQKENI. The CDR3 totals 16 residues. The ends lost 0 bases at V and 5 bases at J; junction bases unmatched: 6. In DNA form, the CDR3 reads TGTGCCAGCTCACCACCGGGGACAGGGGCCGGGGAGACCCAGTACTTC. It yields the protein CASSPPGTGAGETQYF. The variable domain in full, with the rest retrieved from reference TRBV18 and TRBJ2-5, is NAGVMQNPRHLVRRRGQEARLRCSPMKGHSHVYWYRQLPEEGLKFMVYLQKENIIDESGMPKERFSAEFPKEGPSILRIQQVVRGDSAAYFCASSPPGTGAGETQYFGPGTRLLVL.

In DNA, the CDR3 is TGCGCCAGCAGCTTAATTCCTAGCGGGGGTCAAGAGACCCAGTACTTC. This sequence encodes CASSLIPSGGQETQYF. This sequence joins TRBV5-1 and TRBJ2-5, with 10 bases fitting TRBD2. CDR1 SGHRS and CDR2 YFSETQ come from the germline V gene. The junction had 6 bases not matched to a gene; V was cut back by 2 bases and J by 2 bases. The CDR3 runs to 16 residues.

The chain employs TRBV7-2 and TRBJ1-2; D is uncertain. Germline V CDR1 and CDR2: SGHTA, FQGNSA. V lost 1 base and J lost 5, with 5 bases in between. The CDR3 has 12 amino acids. The CDR3, as DNA: TGTGCCAGCAGCTTAGACCGTTATGGCTACACCTTC. It is translated as CASSLDRYGYTF.

This chain links TRBV4-1 with TRBJ1-2; no firm D call. The germline V and J ends were trimmed by 0 bases and 2 bases, with 13 bases remaining between them. In germline, CDR1 is MGHRA, CDR2 YSYEKL. The CDR3 length is 16 residues. This CDR3 is CASSQEQVPMNYGYTF. CDR3 DNA sequence: TGCGCCAGCAGCCAAGAGCAGGTGCCCATGAACTATGGCTACACCTTC.

The gene calls are TRBV2 and TRBJ1-4; no firm D call. Germline values: CDR1 SNHLY, CDR2 FYNNEI. V was trimmed by 3 bases and J by 0 bases, leaving 11 bases between them. The CDR3 covers 16 residues. The CDR3 bases are TGTGCCAGCAGTGAGGTGCAGAGGGCAACTAATGAAAAACTGTTTTTT. Protein sequence: CASSEVQRATNEKLFF.

The chain links TRBV6-5 to TRBJ1-1; 9 nucleotides align to TRBD1. CDR3 length: 13 amino acids. CDR1 is MNHEY, CDR2 SVGAGI, per germline. With 8 bases clipped from V and 4 bases from J, the junction kept 5 bases outside the gene matches. The CDR3 here is CASGSQGATEAFF. The CDR3 region has the DNA TGTGCCAGCGGTTCACAGGGGGCCACTGAAGCTTTCTTT.